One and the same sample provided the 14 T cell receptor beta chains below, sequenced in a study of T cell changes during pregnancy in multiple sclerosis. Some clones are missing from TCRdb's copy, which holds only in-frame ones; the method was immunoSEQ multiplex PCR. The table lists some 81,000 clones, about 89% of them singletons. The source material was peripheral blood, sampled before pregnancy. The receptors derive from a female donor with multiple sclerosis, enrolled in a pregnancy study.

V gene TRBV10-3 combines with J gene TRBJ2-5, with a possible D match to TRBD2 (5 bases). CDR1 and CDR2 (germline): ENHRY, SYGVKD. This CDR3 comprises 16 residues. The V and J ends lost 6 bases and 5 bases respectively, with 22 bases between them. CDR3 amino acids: CAISGGLDGISETQYF. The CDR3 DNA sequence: TGTGCCATCAGCGGTGGACTGGACGGAATCTCGGAGACCCAGTACTTC.

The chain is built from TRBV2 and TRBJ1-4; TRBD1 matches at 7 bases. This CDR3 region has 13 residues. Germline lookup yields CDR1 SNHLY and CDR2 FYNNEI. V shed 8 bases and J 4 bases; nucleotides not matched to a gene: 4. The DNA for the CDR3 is TGTGCCAGCCGGGACAGACTTAATGAAAAACTGTTTTTT. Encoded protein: CASRDRLNEKLFF.

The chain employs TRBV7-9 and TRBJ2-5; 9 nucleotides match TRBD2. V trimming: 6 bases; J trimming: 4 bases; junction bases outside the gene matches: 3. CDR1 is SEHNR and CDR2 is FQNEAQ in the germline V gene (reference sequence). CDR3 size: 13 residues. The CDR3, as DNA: TGTGCCAGCAGTGAGCGGGGGGTAGAGACCCAGTACTTC. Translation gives CASSERGVETQYF.

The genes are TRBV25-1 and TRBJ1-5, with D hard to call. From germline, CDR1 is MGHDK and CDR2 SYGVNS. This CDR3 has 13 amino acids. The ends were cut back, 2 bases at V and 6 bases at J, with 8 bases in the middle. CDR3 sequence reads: CASSERGSQPQHF. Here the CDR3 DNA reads TGTGCCAGCAGTGAACGGGGTAGTCAGCCCCAGCATTTT.

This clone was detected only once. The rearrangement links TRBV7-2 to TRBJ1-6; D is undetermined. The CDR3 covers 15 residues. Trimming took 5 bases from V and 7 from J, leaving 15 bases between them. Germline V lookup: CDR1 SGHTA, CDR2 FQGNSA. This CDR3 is CASSPGLFLNSPLHF. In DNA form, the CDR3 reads TGTGCCAGCAGCCCCGGACTCTTTCTAAATTCACCCCTCCACTTT.

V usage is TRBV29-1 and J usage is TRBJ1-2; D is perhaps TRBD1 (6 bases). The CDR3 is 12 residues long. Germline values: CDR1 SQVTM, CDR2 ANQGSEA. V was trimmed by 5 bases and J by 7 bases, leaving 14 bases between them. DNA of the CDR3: TGCAGCGTTCGGGAGGGGGAGAGTGGCTACACCTTC. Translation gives CSVREGESGYTF.

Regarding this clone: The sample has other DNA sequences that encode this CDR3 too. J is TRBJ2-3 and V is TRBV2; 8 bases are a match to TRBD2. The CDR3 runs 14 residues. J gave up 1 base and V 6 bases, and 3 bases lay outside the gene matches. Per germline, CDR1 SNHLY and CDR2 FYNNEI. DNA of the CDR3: TGTGCCAGCAGCCCCGGGGGGGGCACAGATACGCAGTATTTT. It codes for CASSPGGGTDTQYF.

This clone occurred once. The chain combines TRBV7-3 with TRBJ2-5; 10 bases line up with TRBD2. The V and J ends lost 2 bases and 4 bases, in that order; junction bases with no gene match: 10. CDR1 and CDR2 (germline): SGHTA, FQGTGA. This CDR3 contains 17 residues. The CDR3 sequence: CASSLVSGGASRETQYF. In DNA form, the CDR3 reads TGTGCCAGCAGCTTAGTAAGCGGGGGGGCGTCTCGAGAGACCCAGTACTTC.

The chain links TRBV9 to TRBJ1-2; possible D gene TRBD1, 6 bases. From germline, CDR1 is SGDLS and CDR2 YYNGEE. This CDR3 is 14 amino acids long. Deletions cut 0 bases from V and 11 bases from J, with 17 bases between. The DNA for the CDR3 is TGTGCCAGCAGCGTAGAGGTCAGGGGTAGTGGTTACACCTTC. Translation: CASSVEVRGSGYTF. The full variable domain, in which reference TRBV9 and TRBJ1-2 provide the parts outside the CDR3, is DSGVTQTPKHLITATGQRVTLRCSPRSGDLSVYWYQQSLDQGLQFLIQYYNGEERAKGNILERFSAQQFPDLHSELNLSSLELGDSALYFCASSVEVRGSGYTFGSGTRLTVV.

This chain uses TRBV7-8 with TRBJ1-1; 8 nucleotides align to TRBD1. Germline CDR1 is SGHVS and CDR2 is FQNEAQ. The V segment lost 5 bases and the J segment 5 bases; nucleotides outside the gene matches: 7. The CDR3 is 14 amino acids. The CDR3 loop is CASSLQGGDTEAFF. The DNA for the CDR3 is TGTGCCAGCAGCCTACAGGGGGGCGATACTGAAGCTTTCTTT.

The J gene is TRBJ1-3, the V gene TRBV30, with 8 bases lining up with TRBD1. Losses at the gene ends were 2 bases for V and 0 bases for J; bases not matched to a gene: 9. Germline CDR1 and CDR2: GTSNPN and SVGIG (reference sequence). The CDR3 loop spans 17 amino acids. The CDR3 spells CAWSRTGSPYSGNTIYF. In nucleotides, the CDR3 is TGTGCCTGGAGTAGGACAGGGAGCCCCTACTCTGGAAACACCATATATTTT.

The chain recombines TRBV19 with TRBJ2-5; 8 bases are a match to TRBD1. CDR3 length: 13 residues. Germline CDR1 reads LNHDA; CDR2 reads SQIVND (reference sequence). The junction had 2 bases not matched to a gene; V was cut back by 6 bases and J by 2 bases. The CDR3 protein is CASSRQGQETQYF. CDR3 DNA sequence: TGTGCCAGTAGCAGACAGGGGCAAGAGACCCAGTACTTC.

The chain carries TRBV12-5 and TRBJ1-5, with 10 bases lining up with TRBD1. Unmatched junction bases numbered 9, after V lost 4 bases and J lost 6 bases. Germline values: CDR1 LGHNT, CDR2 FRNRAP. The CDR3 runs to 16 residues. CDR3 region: CASGSTTGGTFQPQHF. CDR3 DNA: TGTGCTAGTGGTTCGACGACAGGGGGCACTTTTCAGCCCCAGCATTTT. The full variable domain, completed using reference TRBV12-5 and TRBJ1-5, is DARVTQTPRHKVTEMGQEVTMRCQPILGHNTVFWYRQTMMQGLELLAYFRNRAPLDDSGMPKDRFSAEMPDATLATLKIQPSEPRDSAVYFCASGSTTGGTFQPQHFGDGTRLSIL.

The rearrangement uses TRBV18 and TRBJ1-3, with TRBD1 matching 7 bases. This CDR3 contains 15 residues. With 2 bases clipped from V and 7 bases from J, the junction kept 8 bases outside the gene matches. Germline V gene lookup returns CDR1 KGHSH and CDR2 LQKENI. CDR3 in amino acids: CASSPGTVSYNTIYF. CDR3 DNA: TGTGCCAGCTCACCAGGGACAGTTTCGTACAACACCATATATTTT. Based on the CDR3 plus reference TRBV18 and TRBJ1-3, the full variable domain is NAGVMQNPRHLVRRRGQEARLRCSPMKGHSHVYWYRQLPEEGLKFMVYLQKENIIDESGMPKERFSAEFPKEGPSILRIQQVVRGDSAAYFCASSPGTVSYNTIYFGEGSWLTVV.